This T cell receptor (beta chain) comes out of a study of immune heterogeneity within non-small cell lung tumors. The study's findings and limits: Comparison across individual patients showed largely distinct high-frequency T-cell receptor beta clonotypes. With local tumor mutational burden, local T-cell clonality showed a moderate but significant correlation (R about 0.3).

Amplifying TCR beta CDR3 involved multiplex PCR carried out with 32 V and 13 J primers. TCRdb recomputed calls from the multiplex PCR reads with MiXCR, one row per CDR3 protein. This table holds around 21,000 distinct CDR3 sequences, about 30% found once. The starting template was genomic DNA from bulk tumor, around 610 ng per sample. Multiple biopsies spaced far apart were taken from each primary tumor during surgery. With untreated, newly diagnosed non-small cell lung cancer, the patients went on to undergo curative surgery. All donors had received a new diagnosis of non-small cell lung cancer and were undergoing surgery with curative intent. This CDR3 has 16 residues. V dropped 10 bases and J dropped 2 bases, with 21 bases sitting between them. The V gene's germline CDR1 is SGHTA and CDR2 FQGTGA. This clonotype showed up just a few times. Its antigen remains unidentified.

Sequencing used lung tumor tissue. The TCR originated in a man aged 40-50 years with non-small cell lung cancer. The chain joins TRBV7-3 to TRBJ1-5; D unresolved. CDR3 region: CATPQLWVDGNQPQHF. The DNA of the CDR3 is TGTGCCACCCCACAACTCTGGGTTGATGGCAATCAGCCCCAGCATTTT. Full variable domain (outside the CDR3, taken from reference TRBV7-3 and TRBJ1-5): GAGVSQTPSNKVTEKGKYVELRCDPISGHTALYWYRQSLGQGPEFLIYFQGTGAADDSGLPNDRFFAVRPEGSVSTLKIQRTERGDSAVYLCATPQLWVDGNQPQHFGDGTRLSIL.